A selection of T cell receptor beta chains follows, all from one sample in a study of shared clonotypes between healthy human individuals. Assay used: immunoSEQ multiplex PCR; TCRdb lists only in-frame clones, some missing. The sample records roughly 650,000 clones, about 97% being singletons. Sequenced sample: naive CD4+ T cells sorted from blood. The receptors originated from a woman in her twenties or thirties in good health. The CDR3 runs from the conserved cysteine through the conserved F or W. Each record gives: J gene, clone size, V gene, D gene, CDR3 DNA, CDR3 protein. A D gene is named only where the DNA matches it firmly. Only part of the rows carry a size: once, few, many, or a class if the clone is expanded.

>TRBJ1-3|NA|TRBV28|NA
TGTGCCAGCAGTACTGAACGGGGGAGAATGTTTGGAAACACCATATATTTT
CASSTERGRMFGNTIYF
>TRBJ2-7|NA|TRBV19|TRBD2
TGTGCCAGTAGGCCTAGTGGACTAGTGGATTATTCCGAGCAGTACTTC
CASRPSGLVDYSEQYF
>TRBJ2-1|NA|TRBV15|NA
TGTGCCACGCGAAGACGGGAACACTTCTCCTACAATGAGCAGTTCTTC
CATRRREHFSYNEQFF
>TRBJ2-7|NA|TRBV28|NA
TGTGCCAGCAGTTTCGAAAGGGACGGGTACGAGCAGTACTTC
CASSFERDGYEQYF
>TRBJ2-7|once|TRBV28|NA
TGTGCCAGCAGTTCAGGGGCGGGAGTAGTTTACGAGCAGTACTTC
CASSSGAGVVYEQYF
>TRBJ1-5|once|TRBV2|TRBD1
TGTGCCAGCAGCGGGACAGAGAGCAATCAGCCCCAGCATTTT
CASSGTESNQPQHF
>TRBJ2-7|NA|TRBV4-1|NA
TGCGCCAGCAGCCAATTTCAGGGGTTCGAGCAGTACTTC
CASSQFQGFEQYF
>TRBJ2-7|few|TRBV10-1|NA
TGCGCCAGCACGGATCTATTCTACGAGCAGTACTTC
CASTDLFYEQYF
>TRBJ1-2|NA|TRBV29-1|NA
TGCAGCGTTGCAGTAAGGGTGGACTATGGCTACACCTTC
CSVAVRVDYGYTF
>TRBJ2-5|NA|TRBV5-1|TRBD2
TGCGCCAGCAGCTTGGAATTATCCGGGACTAGCGGATTCCAAGAGACCCAGTACTTC
CASSLELSGTSGFQETQYF
>TRBJ2-3|NA|TRBV28|NA
TGTGCCAGCAGTTTCCTTCTATCTTTCCCGACCGATGCGCAGTATTTT
CASSFLLSFPTDAQYF
>TRBJ2-1|NA|TRBV14|TRBD2
TGTGCCAGCAGCCGCTTAGCGGGAGGGGAAGTCAATGAGCAGTTCTTC
CASSRLAGGEVNEQFF
>TRBJ2-5|NA|TRBV19|TRBD2
TGTGCCAGTAGTATACTAGCGGGGACCACATTGGAGACCCAGTACTTC
CASSILAGTTLETQYF
>TRBJ2-1|NA|TRBV7-9|NA
TGTGCCAGCAGGCCCGAAGGACCCAATGAGCAGTTCTTC
CASRPEGPNEQFF
>TRBJ1-1|NA|TRBV10-2|NA
TGCGCCAGCAGTGAGCCGAGGACACCAAACACTGAAGCTTTCTTT
CASSEPRTPNTEAFF
>TRBJ1-5|NA|TRBV5-5|NA
TGTGCCAGCAGCGTAGACAGCAACAGTCAGCCCCAGCATTTT
CASSVDSNSQPQHF
>TRBJ2-3|NA|TRBV28|TRBD2
TGTGCCAGCAGGACTAGCGGGAGCACAGATACGCAGTATTTT
CASRTSGSTDTQYF
>TRBJ1-1|NA|TRBV28|NA
TGTGCCACCTGGATGAACACTGAAGCTTTCTTT
CATWMNTEAFF
>TRBJ1-2|NA|TRBV5-1|NA
TGCGCCAGCAGCCCAACCCCGGACATTACGCGTGGCTACACCTTC
CASSPTPDITRGYTF
>TRBJ1-2|NA|TRBV6-5|NA
TGTGCCAGCAGTTTCCCCGGAGGGTCTGGCTACACCTTC
CASSFPGGSGYTF
>TRBJ1-1|NA|TRBV28|NA
TGTGCCAGCAGGATGGTGGGAAGGGTTAACACTGAAGCTTTCTTT
CASRMVGRVNTEAFF
>TRBJ2-5|NA|TRBV29-1|TRBD2
TGCAGCGTGCCCTCGCCACTAGCGACAAGATTCGAGACCCAGTACTTC
CSVPSPLATRFETQYF
>TRBJ2-7|NA|TRBV27|TRBD2
TGTGCCAGCAGTGCGCAAAGGAGACTCTATACTAGCGGGAGATCCTACGAGCAGTACTTC
CASSAQRRLYTSGRSYEQYF
>TRBJ2-2|NA|TRBV11-2|NA
TGTGCCAGCAGCTCCGGCTTACTTAACACCGGGGAGCTGTTTTTT
CASSSGLLNTGELFF
>TRBJ1-1|NA|TRBV28|NA
TGTGCCAGCACCGCTTTCCGGACCGTGAACACTGAAGCTTTCTTT
CASTAFRTVNTEAFF
>TRBJ2-1|NA|TRBV6-1|TRBD2
TGTGCCAGCAGTACCCCAGGACTAGGCTACAATGAGCAGTTCTTC
CASSTPGLGYNEQFF
>TRBJ2-1|NA|TRBV5-1|NA
TGCGCCAGCAGCTTGGCTGGGGGGCGGAACTACAATGAGCAGTTCTTC
CASSLAGGRNYNEQFF
>TRBJ2-7|NA|TRBV4-2|NA
TGTGCCAGCAGCCAAAGGCGGGAATTGTCCTACGAGCAGTACTTC
CASSQRRELSYEQYF
>TRBJ1-3|NA|TRBV19|NA
TGTGCCAGTAGTATAAAATGGACAACTGGAAACACCATATATTTT
CASSIKWTTGNTIYF
>TRBJ2-7|NA|TRBV28|TRBD2
TGTGCCAGCAGTTTGACGGGAGGCCTACCAAGCTCCTACGAGCAGTACTTC
CASSLTGGLPSSYEQYF
>TRBJ2-7|NA|TRBV28|NA
TGTGCCAGCCCCCCGTCTACTTCGGGGGCGATTGATTACGAGCAGTACTTC
CASPPSTSGAIDYEQYF
>TRBJ1-1|NA|TRBV7-9|NA
TGTGCCAGCAGCCGGGACACCATCGTCTCTGAAGCTTTCTTT
CASSRDTIVSEAFF
>TRBJ2-7|NA|TRBV5-1|TRBD2
TGCGCCAGCAGCTTGGGGACTAGCGGGGACTACGAGCAGTACTTC
CASSLGTSGDYEQYF
>TRBJ2-7|NA|TRBV9|TRBD2
TGTGCCAGCGCTAAGCGGGAGCTGGACGAGCAGTACTTC
CASAKRELDEQYF
>TRBJ2-5|NA|TRBV28|TRBD1
TGTGCCAGCAGTTTAACCGGGACAGGGTCTTCGGAGACCCAGTACTTC
CASSLTGTGSSETQYF
>TRBJ2-5|NA|TRBV18|TRBD2
TGTGCCAGCTCACCACTGGGACTAGCGGGAGGGGACGAAGAGACCCAGTACTTC
CASSPLGLAGGDEETQYF
>TRBJ2-1|once|TRBV10-3|TRBD2
TGTGCCATCGGTACTAGCGGGAGTAATGAGCAGTTCTTC
CAIGTSGSNEQFF
>TRBJ2-1|once|TRBV7-2|NA
TGTGCCAGCAGCCCGGCAACCAATGAGCAGTTCTTC
CASSPATNEQFF
>TRBJ2-6|NA|TRBV29-1|NA
TGCAGCGTCGCGTGGAGCTCTGGGGCCAACGTCCTGACTTTC
CSVAWSSGANVLTF
>TRBJ2-2|NA|TRBV12-5|TRBD2
TGTGCTAGTGGTTTGGTGGACGAGACAGCGGGAGTAACCGGGGAGCTGTTTTTT
CASGLVDETAGVTGELFF
>TRBJ1-1|once|TRBV5-4|NA
TGTGCCAGCAGCTTGGGGAGGGTCATGAACACTGAAGCTTTCTTT
CASSLGRVMNTEAFF
>TRBJ2-1|NA|TRBV6-1|NA
TGTGCCAGCAGGTACGAGCGAACCTACAATGAGCAGTTCTTC
CASRYERTYNEQFF
>TRBJ2-5|NA|TRBV7-9|TRBD2
TGTGCCAGCAGCTTAAGGTCCTTGAGGCTAGCGGGTATGAAGACCCAGTACTTC
CASSLRSLRLAGMKTQYF
>TRBJ2-3|NA|TRBV28|TRBD2
TGTGCCAGCAGCCGTATTGCGGGGGGAAGCACAGATACGCAGTATTTT
CASSRIAGGSTDTQYF
>TRBJ2-7|NA|TRBV28|NA
TGTGCCAGCAATTCCTATTACCGGGGGCACGAGCAGTACTTC
CASNSYYRGHEQYF
>TRBJ2-7|NA|TRBV5-1|TRBD2
TGCGCCAGCAGCACGGGGACTAGCGGGTGGGGAGACGAGCAGTACTTC
CASSTGTSGWGDEQYF
>TRBJ2-1|NA|TRBV19|NA
TGTGCCAGTAGTATAGGAGGGGGATACTACAATGAGCAGTTCTTC
CASSIGGGYYNEQFF
>TRBJ1-5|NA|TRBV4-1|NA
TGCGCCAGCAGCCCTGGGACCAGCAATCAGCCCCAGCATTTT
CASSPGTSNQPQHF
>TRBJ2-5|NA|TRBV5-1|NA
TGCGCCAGCAGTACAGGCCCAAAAGAGACCCAGTACTTC
CASSTGPKETQYF
>TRBJ2-7|NA|TRBV2|TRBD2
TGTGCCAGCAGTGTTTTAGCGGGAGCGCGCGAGCAGTACTTC
CASSVLAGAREQYF
>TRBJ2-1|NA|TRBV28|TRBD2
TGTGCCAGCGGCGGGGCTAGCGGATACAATGAGCAGTTCTTC
CASGGASGYNEQFF
>TRBJ2-7|NA|TRBV28|NA
TGTGCCAGCAGACCCTCTACCTACGAGCAGTACTTC
CASRPSTYEQYF
>TRBJ1-5|NA|TRBV6-5|TRBD1
TGTGCCAGCAAATTGGACAGGGGAAACCAGCCCCAGCATTTT
CASKLDRGNQPQHF
>TRBJ2-6|NA|TRBV2|TRBD2
TGTGCCAGCAGTGAGGGGACTAGCGGGAGTATTAGGGCCAACGTCCTGACTTTC
CASSEGTSGSIRANVLTF
>TRBJ2-5|NA|TRBV6-1|TRBD1
TGTGCCAGTTTACAGGGGCAAGAGACCCAGTACTTC
CASLQGQETQYF
>TRBJ2-5|NA|TRBV6-5|TRBD1
TGTGCCAGCAGTTACCTGACAGGGGGTGAGACCCAGTACTTC
CASSYLTGGETQYF
>TRBJ1-1|NA|TRBV28|TRBD1
TGTGCCAGCATTGGACAGGGTGGTACTGAAGCTTTCTTT
CASIGQGGTEAFF
>TRBJ1-1|NA|TRBV28|TRBD1
TGTGCCAGCAGACCCATGACAGGGAAAGGCACTGAAGCTTTCTTT
CASRPMTGKGTEAFF
>TRBJ1-4|NA|TRBV6-1|NA
TGTGCCAGCAGTGAGGGACTTCTTAATGAAAAACTGTTTTTT
CASSEGLLNEKLFF